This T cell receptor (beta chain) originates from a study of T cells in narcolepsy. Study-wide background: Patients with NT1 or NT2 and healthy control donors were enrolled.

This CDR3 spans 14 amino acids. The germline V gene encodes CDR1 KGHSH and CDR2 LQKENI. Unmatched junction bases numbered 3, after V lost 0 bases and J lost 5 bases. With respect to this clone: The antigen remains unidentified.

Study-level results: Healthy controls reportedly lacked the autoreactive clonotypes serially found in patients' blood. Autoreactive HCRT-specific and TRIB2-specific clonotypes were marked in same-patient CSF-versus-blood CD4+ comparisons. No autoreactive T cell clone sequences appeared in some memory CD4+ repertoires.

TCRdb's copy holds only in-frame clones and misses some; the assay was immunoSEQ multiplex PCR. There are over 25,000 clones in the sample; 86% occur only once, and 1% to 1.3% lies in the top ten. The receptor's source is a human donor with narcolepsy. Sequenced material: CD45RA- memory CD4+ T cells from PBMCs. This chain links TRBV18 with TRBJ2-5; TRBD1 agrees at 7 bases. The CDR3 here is CASSPPGQVETQYF. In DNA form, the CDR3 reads TGTGCCAGCTCACCACCTGGACAGGTGGAGACCCAGTACTTC.